Listed below are T cell receptor beta chains from one sample, sequenced in a study of shared clonotypes between healthy human individuals. Here immunoSEQ multiplex PCR was the method, and the copy in TCRdb shows in-frame clones only, minus some. The sample records about 320,000 clones, around 90% being singletons. The specimen was memory CD8+ T cells sorted from blood. The origin of the receptors is a man aged 18 to 29 in good health. Both conserved end residues are part of each CDR3. D genes are given only for firm matches. Some rows have no size entry. The others give once, few or many, or a class for an expanded clone.

-	TRBJ1-2	TRBD1	TRBV7-8	TGTGCCAGCAGCCCCCGGGACAGCCCTTATGGCTACACCTTC	CASSPRDSPYGYTF
once	TRBJ2-5	TRBD1	TRBV9	TGTGCCAGCAGCGTAGTGGGGACAGGGGGCGTCGAGACCCAGTACTTC	CASSVVGTGGVETQYF
-	TRBJ2-7	TRBD1	TRBV5-1	TGCGCCAGCACTCCTACAGGGGGCGCAGTCTACGAGCAGTACTTC	CASTPTGGAVYEQYF
-	TRBJ1-2	TRBD1	TRBV10-2	TGCGCCAGCACCTATGGGGGACAGGGGAACTATGGCTACACCTTC	CASTYGGQGNYGYTF
-	TRBJ1-1	-	TRBV4-1	TGCGCCAGCCTGGGTGCCTCCAACACTGAAGCTTTCTTT	CASLGASNTEAFF
-	TRBJ1-5	-	TRBV28	TGTGCCAGCAGTTTAGGGGATGGCGGCAATCAGCCCCAGCATTTT	CASSLGDGGNQPQHF
-	TRBJ2-3	TRBD1	TRBV29-1	TGCAGCGTTGAAGGAGGGGACAGTTTTACAGATACGCAGTATTTT	CSVEGGDSFTDTQYF
many	TRBJ2-7	TRBD1	TRBV29-1	TGCAGCTCCAGGACAGGGAACTACGAGCAGTACTTC	CSSRTGNYEQYF
-	TRBJ2-5	-	TRBV6-5	TGTGCCAGCAGCCAATCACTTGGCGGGACCCAGTACTTC	CASSQSLGGTQYF
-	TRBJ1-2	TRBD1	TRBV7-9	TGTGCCAGCAGCCAATCAACAGGGGTGGGCGGCTACACCTTC	CASSQSTGVGGYTF
-	TRBJ1-3	-	TRBV12-5	TGTGCTAGTGGTTTCAGGGAGGGAACTGGAAACACCATATATTTT	CASGFREGTGNTIYF
-	TRBJ1-2	TRBD1	TRBV7-6	TGTGCCAGCAGCTCAGACCCGGGACAGAATTCCTATGGCTACACCTTC	CASSSDPGQNSYGYTF
-	TRBJ2-1	TRBD2	TRBV7-6	TGTGCCAGCAGCTTAACTAGCGGGGGGGCCGATCTTGGCAATGAGCAGTTCTTC	CASSLTSGGADLGNEQFF
few	TRBJ2-7	TRBD2	TRBV6-1	TGTGCCAGCAGTGAAAAGGAAGGAGCGGGAGGATACGAGCAGTACTTC	CASSEKEGAGGYEQYF
-	TRBJ2-1	-	TRBV10-1	TGCGCCAGCAGTGATGACAGTCTGCACAATGAGCAGTTCTTC	CASSDDSLHNEQFF
-	TRBJ1-2	-	TRBV5-4	TGTGCCAGCAGCTTGGAACCGAATGGCTACACCTTC	CASSLEPNGYTF
many	TRBJ2-6	-	TRBV5-8	TGTGCCAGCAGCTTGTGGGAGTCTGGGGCCAACGTCCTGACTTTC	CASSLWESGANVLTF
-	TRBJ2-7	-	TRBV27	TGTGCCAGCAGCCGGGACGGCTGTTATGGGGCCTACGAGCAGTACTTC	CASSRDGCYGAYEQYF
-	TRBJ1-5	-	TRBV23-1	TGCGCCAGCAGTCGTAGGAGCAATCAGCCCCAGCATTTT	CASSRRSNQPQHF
-	TRBJ2-7	TRBD1	TRBV6-5	TGTGCCAGCAGCCCCGGGACAGGCCCCTACGAGCAGTACTTC	CASSPGTGPYEQYF
-	TRBJ1-1	-	TRBV19	TGTGCCAGTAGTATAATGGGGACGGGGAACACTGAAGCTTTCTTT	CASSIMGTGNTEAFF
-	TRBJ2-7	-	TRBV6-5	TGTGCCAGCAGTTACGGGCAGGGGGGAGCCTACGAGCAGTACTTC	CASSYGQGGAYEQYF
-	TRBJ2-5	-	TRBV25-1	TGTGCCAGCAGTGAGCGCAGGGCCGAGACCCAGTACTTC	CASSERRAETQYF
once	TRBJ1-5	-	TRBV4-3	TGCGCCAGCAGCCAAGTAACCGGTATCAATCAGCCCCAGCATTTT	CASSQVTGINQPQHF
-	TRBJ2-7	TRBD2	TRBV27	TGTGCCAGCAGTTGGGGACTAGCGGGAGTGGGCGAGCAGTACTTC	CASSWGLAGVGEQYF
-	TRBJ2-6	-	TRBV7-6	TGTGCCAGCAGCTTAGGGGCAGGGTCCTCTTCCTCTGGGGCCAACGTCCTGACTTTC	CASSLGAGSSSSGANVLTF
-	TRBJ1-1	TRBD1	TRBV7-9	TGTGCCAGCAGCCCTAGCGGCTCAGGGGGCGCGAACACTGAAGCTTTCTTT	CASSPSGSGGANTEAFF
-	TRBJ2-7	-	TRBV20-1	TGCAGTGCTAGGAGGGGCTACGAGCAGTACTTC	CSARRGYEQYF
-	TRBJ2-5	-	TRBV5-6	TGTGCCAGCAGCTTGGGGGATCAGACCCAGTACTTC	CASSLGDQTQYF
-	TRBJ1-4	TRBD1	TRBV29-1	TGCAGCGCCAAGACAGGGAGGAATGAAAAACTGTTTTTT	CSAKTGRNEKLFF
-	TRBJ2-7	-	TRBV18	TGTGCCAGCTCACCGACGGTAAGCTCCTACGAGCAGTACTTC	CASSPTVSSYEQYF
-	TRBJ2-7	-	TRBV19	TGTGCCAGTAGTATCCGACACCCCTCCTACGAGCAGTACTTC	CASSIRHPSYEQYF
once	TRBJ2-1	TRBD1	TRBV13	TGTGCCAGCAGCCCCGACAGGGGCTACAATGAGCAGTTCTTC	CASSPDRGYNEQFF
-	TRBJ1-2	-	TRBV4-1	TGCGCCAGCAGCCAAGATGCGGGGGCGCGATATGGCTACACCTTC	CASSQDAGARYGYTF
-	TRBJ2-7	-	TRBV25-1	TGTGCCAGCAGTCCCCTGATGGTGAGCTCCTACGAGCAGTACTTC	CASSPLMVSSYEQYF
-	TRBJ1-2	-	TRBV21-1	TGTGCCAGCAGCATTCCGGGACTCATCTATGGCTACACCTTC	CASSIPGLIYGYTF
-	TRBJ2-2	-	TRBV11-2	TGTGCCAGCAGCTTAGCTGGCTCCGGGGAGCTGTTTTTT	CASSLAGSGELFF
few	TRBJ1-1	-	TRBV30	TGTGCCTGGAGTGTGGGGCAGGGAAACACTGAAGCTTTCTTT	CAWSVGQGNTEAFF
-	TRBJ2-7	-	TRBV7-6	TGTGCCAGCAGCCCAGGCGCTAGTGGTGAAGACGAGCAGTACTTC	CASSPGASGEDEQYF
-	TRBJ2-6	-	TRBV19	TGTGCCAGTAGCAACCCAGGGGGGCCCGGGGCCAACGTCCTGACTTTC	CASSNPGGPGANVLTF
-	TRBJ2-7	-	TRBV5-8	TGTGCCAGCAGCTTGACAGTTTTCTACGAGCAGTACTTC	CASSLTVFYEQYF
-	TRBJ2-5	-	TRBV10-2	TGCGCCAGCAGCGAGCCGGGAGCTCCCGAGACCCAGTACTTC	CASSEPGAPETQYF
-	TRBJ1-1	-	TRBV27	TGTGCCAGCAGTTTATCTTTCGGCAGGGGTGACAACACTGAAGCTTTCTTT	CASSLSFGRGDNTEAFF
-	TRBJ2-5	-	TRBV2	TGTGCCAGCAGTGGTTACCGAGAGACCCAGTACTTC	CASSGYRETQYF
-	TRBJ2-7	TRBD1	TRBV6-1	TGTGCCAGCAGTGAAGCGGGGTGGGGACAGGCATACTACGAGCAGTACTTC	CASSEAGWGQAYYEQYF